The rows below give T cell receptor beta chains drawn from one sample of a study of shared clonotypes between healthy human individuals. Profiled with immunoSEQ multiplex PCR; TCRdb holds only in-frame clones, not every one. The sample shows some 360,000 clones, about 70% of them seen only once. The specimen was memory CD4+ T cells sorted from blood. These receptors came from a man aged 30 to 39 in good health. Both conserved end residues are part of each CDR3. The order of the fields is clone size, D gene, J gene, V gene, CDR3 DNA, CDR3 protein. The D gene is left open where the match is weak. The size of a clone is reported for some rows only, either as once, few or many, or as a class for expanded clones.

clone_size: many; d_call: .; j_call: TRBJ2-5; v_call: TRBV5-5; cdr3_nt: TGTGCCAGCAGCTTGGGGGCTCCCCAAGAGACCCAGTACTTC; cdr3_aa: CASSLGAPQETQYF
clone_size: .; d_call: TRBD1; j_call: TRBJ2-3; v_call: TRBV5-1; cdr3_nt: TGCGCCAGCAGCTTGGCGCTCCTCGGGACAGGGGGCACAGATACGCAGTATTTT; cdr3_aa: CASSLALLGTGGTDTQYF
clone_size: .; d_call: .; j_call: TRBJ1-2; v_call: TRBV25-1; cdr3_nt: TGTGCCAGCAGTGAACAATGGAGTGGCTACACCTTC; cdr3_aa: CASSEQWSGYTF
clone_size: .; d_call: .; j_call: TRBJ2-3; v_call: TRBV5-5; cdr3_nt: TGTGCCAGCAGCCCGGACGCTAGCACAGATACGCAGTATTTT; cdr3_aa: CASSPDASTDTQYF
clone_size: .; d_call: TRBD1; j_call: TRBJ1-1; v_call: TRBV28; cdr3_nt: TGTGCCAGCATTCGACAGGGGGCTGTCACTGAAGCTTTCTTT; cdr3_aa: CASIRQGAVTEAFF
clone_size: few; d_call: TRBD2; j_call: TRBJ2-1; v_call: TRBV19; cdr3_nt: TGTGCCACTAGGACTAGCGGGAGTAGTGAGCAGTTCTTC; cdr3_aa: CATRTSGSSEQFF
clone_size: .; d_call: TRBD2; j_call: TRBJ2-5; v_call: TRBV5-6; cdr3_nt: TGTGCCAGCAGCTACGGACTAGCGGGGAGGGAGACCCAGTACTTC; cdr3_aa: CASSYGLAGRETQYF
clone_size: .; d_call: .; j_call: TRBJ2-5; v_call: TRBV11-2; cdr3_nt: TGTGCCAGCAGCTTCGGCGAGACCCAGTACTTC; cdr3_aa: CASSFGETQYF
clone_size: .; d_call: .; j_call: TRBJ1-5; v_call: TRBV27; cdr3_nt: TGTGCCAGCAGTACACACAGGGTCAATCAGCCCCAGCATTTT; cdr3_aa: CASSTHRVNQPQHF
clone_size: .; d_call: .; j_call: TRBJ1-1; v_call: TRBV28; cdr3_nt: TGTGCCAGCAGGGAGACAGGGAACACTGAAGCTTTCTTT; cdr3_aa: CASRETGNTEAFF
clone_size: .; d_call: .; j_call: TRBJ2-7; v_call: TRBV9; cdr3_nt: TGTGCCAGCAACTCCGCCGGGGAAAGCTCCTACGAGCAGTACTTC; cdr3_aa: CASNSAGESSYEQYF
clone_size: few; d_call: TRBD1; j_call: TRBJ2-1; v_call: TRBV19; cdr3_nt: TGTGCCAGTAGTATCGTGGGACAGGGAGGGGACGAGCAGTTCTTC; cdr3_aa: CASSIVGQGGDEQFF
clone_size: .; d_call: .; j_call: TRBJ1-5; v_call: TRBV2; cdr3_nt: TGTGCCAGCAGTGAAATCAGTCCAGGGGCTCAGCCCCAGCATTTT; cdr3_aa: CASSEISPGAQPQHF